The text below deals with one TCR beta chain. As processed by the authors: Counts of nucleated cells, estimated from reference gene primer amplification, were obtained. Profiled with immunoSEQ multiplex PCR; TCRdb holds only in-frame clones, not every one. V and J calls and clone size follow that table, whereas D and trimming were derived from the DNA. The sample carries roughly 100,000 clones, approximately 92% recorded once. This sample was taken from a study of blood T cell repertoires in COVID-19. At the level of the study: The study drew acute and convalescent COVID-19 samples from the United States, Italy and Spain. In each case, the material was cDNA or gDNA derived from T cells, B-cell-depleted T cells, or PBMCs.

The clonotype was recovered from a man between 18 and 35 years old with acute or convalescent COVID-19. Sequenced sample: peripheral blood.

The CDR3 nucleotides read TGTGCCAGCAGCCTCCAGGGATCCGGAAACACCATATATTTT. It specifies CASSLQGSGNTIYF. V usage is TRBV27 and J usage is TRBJ1-3, with D perhaps TRBD1 (5 bases). V lost 6 bases to trimming and J lost 4 bases, with 13 bases between them. The germline V gene encodes CDR1 MNHEY and CDR2 SMNVEV (reference sequence). The CDR3 totals 14 residues.